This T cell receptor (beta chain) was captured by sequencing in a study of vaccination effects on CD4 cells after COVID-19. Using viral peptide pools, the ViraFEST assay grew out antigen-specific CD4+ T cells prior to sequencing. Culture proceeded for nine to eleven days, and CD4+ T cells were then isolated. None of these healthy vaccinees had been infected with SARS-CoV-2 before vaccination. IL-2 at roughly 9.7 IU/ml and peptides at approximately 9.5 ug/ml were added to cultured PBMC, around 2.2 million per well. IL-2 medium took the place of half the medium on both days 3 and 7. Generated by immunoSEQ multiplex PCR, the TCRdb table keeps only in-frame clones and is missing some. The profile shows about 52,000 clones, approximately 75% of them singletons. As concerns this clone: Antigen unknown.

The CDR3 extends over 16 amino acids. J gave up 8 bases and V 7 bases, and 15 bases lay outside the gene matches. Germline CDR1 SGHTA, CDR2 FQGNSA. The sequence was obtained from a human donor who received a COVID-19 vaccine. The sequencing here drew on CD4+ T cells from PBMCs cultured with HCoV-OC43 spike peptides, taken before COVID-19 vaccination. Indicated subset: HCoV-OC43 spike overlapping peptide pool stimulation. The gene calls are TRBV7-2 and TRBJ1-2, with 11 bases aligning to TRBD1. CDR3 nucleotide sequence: TGTGCCAGCAACAGAGATCAAGGACAGGGGGCGCTCGGCTACACCTTC. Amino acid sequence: CASNRDQGQGALGYTF. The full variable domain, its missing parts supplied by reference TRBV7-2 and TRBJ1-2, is GAGVSQSPSNKVTEKGKDVELRCDPISGHTALYWYRQSLGQGLEFLIYFQGNSAPDKSGLPSDRFSAERTGGSVSTLTIQRTQQEDSAVYLCASNRDQGQGALGYTFGSGTRLTVV.